One sample yielded the 25 T cell receptor beta chains listed below, sequenced in a study of blood T cell repertoires in COVID-19. Sequencing was performed with immunoSEQ multiplex PCR; in TCRdb, only in-frame clones are kept and a portion is missing. The sample gives 95,000 to 150,000 clones, 75% to 90% of which show up once; more than 4% is in the top ten. Sequencing input: peripheral blood. The origin of the receptors is a man in his forties with acute or convalescent COVID-19.

This clone is a singleton in its sample. The CDR3 nucleotides are TGTGCCAGTAGTATACAGGGGCTTCATGGATCTGGAAACACCATATATTTT. Its protein is CASSIQGLHGSGNTIYF. This chain joins TRBV19 and TRBJ1-3; D is possibly TRBD1 (6 bases). CDR1 and CDR2 (germline): LNHDA, SQIVND (reference sequence). The length of the CDR3 is 17 residues. V was pared by 2 bases and J by 1 base, with 15 bases between.

V usage is TRBV7-8 and J usage is TRBJ1-2, with 8 bases lining up with TRBD1. This CDR3 region has 17 residues. Looked up from germline, CDR1 is SGHVS and CDR2 is FQNEAQ. Trimming at V came to 1 base and at J to 4 bases, leaving 11 bases not matched to a gene. For the CDR3, the DNA is TGTGCCAGCAGCTTAGGTAGCAGGGGGCTAGTGTTCTATGGCTACACCTTC. Amino acid sequence: CASSLGSRGLVFYGYTF. Full variable domain (rest looked up from reference TRBV7-8 and TRBJ1-2): GAGVSQSPRYKVAKRGQDVALRCDPISGHVSLFWYQQALGQGPEFLTYFQNEAQLDKSGLPSDRFFAERPEGSVSTLKIQRTQQEDSAVYLCASSLGSRGLVFYGYTFGSGTRLTVV.

The chain is built from TRBV6-5 and TRBJ2-5; D is undetermined. Germline assignment: CDR1 MNHEY and CDR2 SVGAGI. The ends were cut back, 0 bases at V and 6 bases at J, with 8 bases in the middle. The CDR3 spans 13 residues. CDR3 nucleotides: TGTGCCAGCAGTTACTCCCGCGGCAAGACCCAGTACTTC. It translates to CASSYSRGKTQYF.

The chain recombines TRBV7-8 with TRBJ1-2; a possible D gene is TRBD1 (5 bases). The germline V and J ends were trimmed by 2 bases and 4 bases, with 14 bases remaining between them. Germline CDR1 and CDR2: SGHVS and FQNEAQ. The CDR3 runs 15 residues. CDR3 in DNA: TGTGCCAGCAGCTTACTCCCAGGGATGGGCTATGGCTACACCTTC. It encodes CASSLLPGMGYGYTF.

The chain couples TRBV9 to TRBJ1-4, with D hard to call. Deletions cut 1 base from V and 0 bases from J, with 10 bases between. CDR1 and CDR2 from the germline V gene are SGDLS and YYNGEE. The CDR3 has 16 amino acids. CDR3 in amino acids: CASSVTSGTTNEKLFF. CDR3 bases: TGTGCCAGCAGCGTAACATCCGGGACAACTAATGAAAAACTGTTTTTT.

This clone was seen only once. This chain connects TRBV5-6 to TRBJ2-7; perhaps TRBD1 as D (6 bases). The CDR3 consists of 14 residues. With 0 bases removed from V and 1 base from J, the gap between germline ends came to 8 bases. CDR1 and CDR2 from the germline V gene are SGHDT and YYEEEE. The CDR3 sequence: CASSLGQGSYEQYF. The DNA of the CDR3 is TGTGCCAGCAGCTTGGGGCAGGGGTCCTACGAGCAGTACTTC.

This clone was seen a few times. The rearrangement uses TRBV4-3 and TRBJ1-4, with 8 positions matching TRBD1. CDR3 length: 16 residues. The J segment lost 3 bases and the V segment lost 4 bases, leaving 7 bases of the junction unmatched. Germline V gene sequence: CDR1 LGHNA, CDR2 YSLEER. The CDR3 sequence is CASSRGQGLPNEKLFF. CDR3 bases: TGCGCCAGCAGCCGAGGACAGGGACTACCTAATGAAAAACTGTTTTTT.

The J gene is TRBJ2-1, the V gene TRBV4-1; tentative D call: TRBD1 (6 bases). Germline V lookup: CDR1 MGHRA, CDR2 YSYEKL. V dropped 1 base and J dropped 5 bases, with 12 bases sitting between them. This CDR3 comprises 15 residues. The CDR3 DNA is TGCGCCAGCAGCCAAGGTTGGACAGAAAACAATGAGCAGTTCTTC. Translation gives CASSQGWTENNEQFF.

V usage is TRBV5-3 and J usage is TRBJ2-3, with TRBD2 matching 9 bases. TRBV5-3 is marked as an open reading frame, function uncertain. V trimming: 1 base; J trimming: 2 bases; junction bases outside the gene matches: 17. The CDR3 totals 20 residues. Here the CDR3 reads CARSLSLSPILAGFTDTQYF. CDR3 nucleotide sequence: TGTGCCAGAAGCTTGTCCCTTTCACCCATCCTAGCGGGGTTCACAGATACGCAGTATTTT.

This chain uses TRBV5-4 with TRBJ1-1; tentative D call: TRBD1 (6 bases). CDR1 and CDR2 from the germline V gene are SGHNT and YYREEE (reference sequence). V lost 5 bases to trimming and J lost 2 bases, with 10 bases between them. The CDR3 is made up of 13 amino acids. The CDR3 DNA is TGTGCCAGCAGGCTGGACAGTAACACTGAAGCTTTCTTT. This translates into CASRLDSNTEAFF.

The chain uses TRBV27 and TRBJ2-7, with TRBD2 as a possible D gene (7 bases). In germline, CDR1 is MNHEY, CDR2 SMNVEV (reference sequence). The CDR3 covers 18 residues. V lost 2 bases and J lost 2, with 22 bases in between. DNA for the CDR3: TGTGCCAGCAGTTTAATTAGGGTCCCCGGGGGGCTCGCCTACGAGCAGTACTTC. Translation: CASSLIRVPGGLAYEQYF.

The gene calls are TRBV6-1 and TRBJ1-2; 7 nucleotides match TRBD1. The junction had 6 bases not matched to a gene; V was cut back by 2 bases and J by 3 bases. The CDR3 has 15 amino acids. Germline CDR1 is MNHNS and CDR2 is SASEGT. This CDR3 is CASSEPPGTDYGYTF. The CDR3 nucleotides are TGTGCCAGCAGTGAACCCCCAGGGACAGACTATGGCTACACCTTC.

The rearrangement uses TRBV12-3 or TRBV12-4 and TRBJ1-2, with D unclear. This CDR3 spans 11 amino acids. Trimming pared 5 bases from V and 5 bases from J, leaving 6 bases between. CDR3 in DNA: TGTGCCAGCAGTGCGGGGTATGGCTACACCTTC. This sequence encodes CASSAGYGYTF.

The V call is TRBV5-6, the J call TRBJ2-7; 11 bases fit TRBD1. V lost 0 bases, J lost 0 bases, and 2 bases stayed unmatched. This CDR3 spans 16 amino acids. Germline V gene lookup returns CDR1 SGHDT and CDR2 YYEEEE. CDR3 bases: TGTGCCAGCAGCTTGGGGACAGGGGGCCTCTCCTACGAGCAGTACTTC. The encoded protein is CASSLGTGGLSYEQYF. The full variable domain, rest sourced from reference TRBV5-6 and TRBJ2-7, is DAGVTQSPTHLIKTRGQQVTLRCSPKSGHDTVSWYQQALGQGPQFIFQYYEEEERQRGNFPDRFSGHQFPNYSSELNVNALLLGDSALYLCASSLGTGGLSYEQYFGPGTRLTVT.

The chain joins TRBV5-6 to TRBJ2-7, with 7 bases fitting TRBD1. In germline, CDR1 is SGHDT, CDR2 YYEEEE. The V and J ends lost 0 bases and 2 bases, in that order; junction bases with no gene match: 5. The CDR3 extends over 15 amino acids. The CDR3 sequence is CASSLGDRLTYEQYF. The CDR3 DNA sequence: TGTGCCAGCAGCTTGGGGGACAGATTAACCTACGAGCAGTACTTC.

With respect to this clone: Additional DNA sequences in this sample encode the identical CDR3. The chain combines TRBV12-3 or TRBV12-4 with TRBJ2-2, with D unresolved. Trimming removed 5 bases at V and 1 base at J, with 2 bases between. This CDR3 has 12 amino acids. CDR3 loop: CASSLNTGELFF. The CDR3 DNA is TGTGCCAGCAGTCTGAACACCGGGGAGCTGTTTTTT.

The chain employs TRBV6-6 and TRBJ2-7; D tentatively fits TRBD1 or TRBD2 (7 bases each). The V end lost 6 bases, the J end lost 5 bases, and 14 bases lay between the germline ends. CDR1 MNHNY and CDR2 SVGAGI come from the germline V gene (reference sequence). The CDR3 is made up of 13 amino acids. This chain's CDR3 is CASSRQGGHEQYF. The CDR3 region has the DNA TGTGCCAGCAGCCGACAGGGAGGGCACGAGCAGTACTTC.

The chain employs TRBV24-1 and TRBJ2-5; 11 nucleotides align to TRBD2. The V gene's germline CDR1 is KGHDR and CDR2 SFDVKD. Unmatched junction bases numbered 4, after V lost 4 bases and J lost 4 bases. The CDR3 has 15 residues. For the CDR3, the DNA is TGTGCCACCAGTGACTTAGCGGGAGGGTCAGAGACCCAGTACTTC. Protein: CATSDLAGGSETQYF.

V and J are TRBV27 and TRBJ2-7; 8 bases align to TRBD2. Germline assignment: CDR1 MNHEY and CDR2 SMNVEV (reference sequence). V shed 4 bases and J 3 bases; nucleotides not matched to a gene: 14. The CDR3 has 17 residues. DNA of the CDR3: TGTGCCAGCAGTTCCCTTGCGGGTAGCGGGACGGGCTACGAGCAGTACTTC. It encodes CASSSLAGSGTGYEQYF.

This chain uses TRBV5-1 with TRBJ2-7; 10 bases match TRBD1. V dropped 4 bases and J dropped 7; count of bases not matched to a gene: 8. The CDR3 loop spans 14 amino acids. The germline V gene encodes CDR1 SGHRS and CDR2 YFSETQ. CDR3 bases: TGCGCCAGCAGCCTCAGACAGGGGGCGGGGGAGCAGTACTTC. As protein: CASSLRQGAGEQYF. Full variable domain (outside the CDR3, taken from reference TRBV5-1 and TRBJ2-7): KAGVTQTPRYLIKTRGQQVTLSCSPISGHRSVSWYQQTPGQGLQFLFEYFSETQRNKGNFPGRFSGRQFSNSRSEMNVSTLELGDSALYLCASSLRQGAGEQYFGPGTRLTVT.

This clone was recorded only once. This chain joins TRBV5-6 and TRBJ2-3; D possibly corresponds to TRBD2 (6 bases). V was cut by 4 bases and J by 0 bases, with 9 bases left in between. Per the germline V gene, CDR1 is SGHDT and CDR2 is YYEEEE. The CDR3 is made up of 14 amino acids. CDR3 coding DNA: TGTGCCAGCAGCACGGGACTGAGCACAGATACGCAGTATTTT. Its protein product is CASSTGLSTDTQYF.

The rearrangement links TRBV12-3 or TRBV12-4 to TRBJ1-1; D possibly corresponds to TRBD1 (5 bases). CDR3 size: 13 residues. V lost 6 bases to trimming and J lost 5 bases, with 13 bases between them. Here the CDR3 DNA reads TGTGCCAGCAGATCACAGGAGGGTACTGAAGCTTTCTTT. This translates into CASRSQEGTEAFF.

The chain combines TRBV7-9 with TRBJ1-3, with D hard to call. CDR3 length equals 16 residues. The germline V gene has CDR1 SEHNR and CDR2 FQNEAQ (reference sequence). V was cut by 0 bases and J by 0 bases, with 9 bases left in between. This CDR3 is CASSLAAFTSGNTIYF. The DNA for the CDR3 is TGTGCCAGCAGCTTAGCGGCTTTTACCTCTGGAAACACCATATATTTT. The whole variable domain, remainder taken from reference TRBV7-9 and TRBJ1-3, is DTGVSQNPRHKITKRGQNVTFRCDPISEHNRLYWYRQTLGQGPEFLTYFQNEAQLEKSRLLSDRFSAERPKGSFSTLEIQRTEQGDSAMYLCASSLAAFTSGNTIYFGEGSWLTVV.

J is TRBJ1-3 and V is TRBV19, with D possibly being TRBD1 (6 bases). Germline lookup yields CDR1 LNHDA and CDR2 SQIVND (reference sequence). The CDR3 sequence is 14 residues long. V lost 11 bases, J lost 3 bases, and 17 bases lay in between. The CDR3: CASLRGGDGNTIYF. The DNA for the CDR3 is TGTGCCTCCCTCCGGGGGGGCGATGGAAACACCATATATTTT.

This chain joins TRBV6-5 and TRBJ1-2, with D hard to call. This CDR3 contains 14 residues. V was pared by 8 bases and J by 0 bases, with 13 bases between. CDR1 is MNHEY, CDR2 SVGAGI, per germline. CDR3: CASGEASANYGYTF. The CDR3 DNA reads TGTGCCAGCGGGGAGGCTTCAGCTAACTATGGCTACACCTTC.